The 9 T cell receptor beta chains in this list originate from one sample, sequenced in a study of CD8+ T cells in alopecia areata. Reverse transcribed after extraction, RNA yielded cDNA as the sequencing template. Only in-frame clones appear in the TCRdb table, and some are missing; sequencing was by immunoSEQ multiplex PCR. The sample includes about 120,000 clones, roughly 66% of them seen just once. The sample consisted of CD4+ T cells sorted from blood. The receptor source for this set is a human donor in good health.

The rearrangement links TRBV30 to TRBJ2-4, with 14 bases fitting TRBD2. The CDR3 length is 16 residues. CDR1 and CDR2 from the germline V gene are GTSNPN and SVGIG (reference sequence). The V segment lost 2 bases and the J segment 8 bases; nucleotides outside the gene matches: 8. The DNA of the CDR3 is TGTGCCTGGAGTTCGGGACTAGCGGGGGTAGGGGACATTCAGTACTTC. Translation: CAWSSGLAGVGDIQYF.

The rearrangement uses TRBV30 and TRBJ1-6; 9 nucleotides agree with TRBD1. With 7 bases clipped from V and 9 bases from J, the junction kept 13 bases outside the gene matches. The CDR3 has 15 residues. Germline CDR1 GTSNPN, CDR2 SVGIG (reference sequence). DNA for the CDR3: TGTGCCTTAAGGACAGGGGATCAGGTGTTTTCACCCCTCCACTTT. This encodes CALRTGDQVFSPLHF.

The sample holds many counts of this clone. The CDR3 DNA reads as TGTGCCAGCAACAGGGATTCGTCTGGGGCCAACGTCCTGACTTTC. Amino acids: CASNRDSSGANVLTF. This chain connects TRBV6-1 to TRBJ2-6; D possibly corresponds to TRBD1 (6 bases). Trimming took off 7 bases at V and 1 base at J, with 11 bases between the two ends. The germline V gene encodes CDR1 MNHNS and CDR2 SASEGT. CDR3 length: 15 residues.

The CDR3 loop is CASSPDPRQTQYF. Here the CDR3 DNA reads TGTGCCAGCAGCCCGGACCCCCGCCAGACCCAGTACTTC. V and J are TRBV7-3 and TRBJ2-5; D remains unclear. Germline V CDR1 and CDR2: SGHTA, FQGTGA. This CDR3 comprises 13 residues. V shed 5 bases and J shed 6 bases, with 13 bases lying between them.

CDR3 protein: CAWAPSQKTQYF. As DNA, the CDR3 is TGTGCCTGGGCCCCCTCCCAGAAGACCCAGTACTTC. This rearrangement joins TRBV30 to TRBJ2-5, with D unresolved. Germline V gives CDR1 GTSNPN, CDR2 SVGIG (reference sequence). This CDR3 contains 12 residues. V was pared by 5 bases and J by 6 bases, with 13 bases between.

Here the CDR3 reads CSAGSTQYF. Written as DNA, the CDR3 is TGCAGTGCGGGGAGTACGCAGTATTTT. The chain is built from TRBV20-1 and TRBJ2-3; perhaps TRBD2 as D (5 bases). This CDR3 is built from 9 residues. Germline V gene lookup returns CDR1 DFQATT and CDR2 SNEGSKA (reference sequence). V lost 6 bases and J 8 bases, leaving 6 bases between the germline ends.

The table lists this clone with a few counts. The V call is TRBV29-1, the J call TRBJ1-1; 7 bases are shared with TRBD1. CDR3 length: 12 residues. V shed 7 bases and J 7 bases; nucleotides not matched to a gene: 9. Germline V lookup: CDR1 SQVTM, CDR2 ANQGSEA. The CDR3 DNA follows: TGCAGCGCCCCAGGGGGTTTGGATGAAGCTTTCTTT. Protein sequence: CSAPGGLDEAFF.

This clone was counted only a few times. The V call is TRBV2, the J call TRBJ2-2; tentatively, D is TRBD1 (5 bases). The CDR3 contains 13 residues. V lost 8 bases and J 0 bases, leaving 7 bases between the germline ends. Germline CDR1 SNHLY, CDR2 FYNNEI. CDR3 sequence reads: CASFRANTGELFF. The CDR3 nucleotides are TGTGCCAGCTTCAGGGCGAACACCGGGGAGCTGTTTTTT.

V is TRBV7-2 and J is TRBJ1-5; D uncertain. Germline assignment: CDR1 SGHTA and CDR2 FQGNSA. With 5 bases removed from V and 6 bases from J, the gap between germline ends came to 14 bases. The CDR3 is made up of 14 amino acids. This CDR3 reads CASSVQVRSQPQHF. The CDR3, as DNA: TGTGCCAGCAGCGTTCAGGTCAGGTCTCAGCCCCAGCATTTT.